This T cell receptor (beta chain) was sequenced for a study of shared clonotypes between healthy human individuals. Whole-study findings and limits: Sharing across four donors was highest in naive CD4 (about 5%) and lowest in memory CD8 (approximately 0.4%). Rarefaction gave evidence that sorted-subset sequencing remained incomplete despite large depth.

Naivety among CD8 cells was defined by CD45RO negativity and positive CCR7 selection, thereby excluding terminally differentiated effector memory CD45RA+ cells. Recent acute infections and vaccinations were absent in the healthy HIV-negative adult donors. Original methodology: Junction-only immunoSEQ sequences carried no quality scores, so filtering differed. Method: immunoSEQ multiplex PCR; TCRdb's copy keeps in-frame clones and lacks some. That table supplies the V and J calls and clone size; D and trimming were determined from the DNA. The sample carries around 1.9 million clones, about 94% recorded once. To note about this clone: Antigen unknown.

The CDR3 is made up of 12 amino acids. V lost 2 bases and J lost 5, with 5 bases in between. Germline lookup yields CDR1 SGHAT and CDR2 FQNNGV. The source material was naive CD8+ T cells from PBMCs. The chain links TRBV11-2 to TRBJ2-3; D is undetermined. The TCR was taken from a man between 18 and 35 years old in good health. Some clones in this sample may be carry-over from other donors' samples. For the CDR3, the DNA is TGTGCCAGCAGCTTACTTCTAGATACGCAGTATTTT. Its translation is CASSLLLDTQYF.